This is a list of T cell receptor beta chains from one sample in a study of OX40 agonist ivuxolimab in advanced cancers. This table comes from immunoSEQ multiplex PCR, and its TCRdb copy is limited to in-frame clones, with some not included. The data contain approximately 8,200 clones, about nine tenths of them singletons. This specimen was CD4+ or CD8+ T cells sorted from blood, taken in a trial of the OX40 agonist ivuxolimab. Every receptor here comes from an adult with an advanced solid tumor such as melanoma, head and neck, liver or kidney cancer. CDR3s include the opening cysteine and the closing phenylalanine or tryptophan. The order of the fields is V gene, clone size, J gene, D gene, CDR3 DNA, CDR3 protein. The D gene is left open where the match is weak. The size entry is marked missing in some rows and otherwise reads once, few, many or a size class.

v_gene: TRBV29-1
abundance: -
j_gene: TRBJ1-1
d_gene: -
CDR3nt: TGCAGCGTTGATAGGGGACAGAACACTGAAGCTTTCTTT
CDR3aa: CSVDRGQNTEAFF

v_gene: TRBV30
abundance: -
j_gene: TRBJ1-6
d_gene: -
CDR3nt: TGTGCCTGGAGTGTCTTAGGAGGGTTGGGTTCACCCCTCCACTTT
CDR3aa: CAWSVLGGLGSPLHF

v_gene: TRBV6-4
abundance: -
j_gene: TRBJ2-3
d_gene: -
CDR3nt: TGTGCCAGCAGTTACCGAGGGGCAGATACGCAGTATTTT
CDR3aa: CASSYRGADTQYF

v_gene: TRBV20-1
abundance: -
j_gene: TRBJ1-4
d_gene: TRBD1
CDR3nt: TGCAGTGCTGGGGACAGGAGTTTT
CDR3aa: CSAGDRSF

v_gene: TRBV10-1
abundance: -
j_gene: TRBJ1-2
d_gene: TRBD1
CDR3nt: TGCGCCAGCAGTGTTTGTGGACAGGGGGCAAGCTATGGCTACACCTTC
CDR3aa: CASSVCGQGASYGYTF

v_gene: TRBV6-6
abundance: -
j_gene: TRBJ1-2
d_gene: TRBD1
CDR3nt: TGTGCCAGCAGCAAACAGGGGAATGGCTACACCTTC
CDR3aa: CASSKQGNGYTF

v_gene: TRBV6-1
abundance: -
j_gene: TRBJ1-4
d_gene: -
CDR3nt: TGTGCCAGCAGTGATCCGACAGCAACTAATGAAAAACTGTTTTTT
CDR3aa: CASSDPTATNEKLFF

v_gene: TRBV29-1
abundance: -
j_gene: TRBJ1-1
d_gene: TRBD1
CDR3nt: TGCAGCGTTGATTGGACAGGGGGTGGGAAAGCTTTCTTT
CDR3aa: CSVDWTGGGKAFF

v_gene: TRBV6-6
abundance: -
j_gene: TRBJ1-2
d_gene: TRBD1
CDR3nt: TGTGCCAGCAGTTACGGACAGGGGAGGGACTATGGCTACACCTTC
CDR3aa: CASSYGQGRDYGYTF

v_gene: TRBV21-1
abundance: once
j_gene: TRBJ1-5
d_gene: -
CDR3nt: TGTGCCAGCAGCCCCCGAGGGAAGACAGGGGGCACTCAGCCCCAGCATTTT
CDR3aa: CASSPRGKTGGTQPQHF

v_gene: TRBV7-8
abundance: -
j_gene: TRBJ2-7
d_gene: TRBD1
CDR3nt: TGTGCCAGCAGCTTCCAGTCCGGGACAGGCACCTACGAGCAGTACTTC
CDR3aa: CASSFQSGTGTYEQYF

v_gene: TRBV4-3
abundance: -
j_gene: TRBJ2-1
d_gene: TRBD2
CDR3nt: TGCGCCAGCAGCCTCGGTCCTAGCGGGAGCTACAATGAGCAGTTCTTC
CDR3aa: CASSLGPSGSYNEQFF

v_gene: TRBV7-2
abundance: -
j_gene: TRBJ2-3
d_gene: -
CDR3nt: TGTGCCAGCCGGGCTAGGGAGACACACACAGATACGCAGTATTTT
CDR3aa: CASRARETHTDTQYF

v_gene: TRBV19
abundance: -
j_gene: TRBJ2-7
d_gene: TRBD1
CDR3nt: TGTGCCAGTAGTCGGACAGGGAATGGCCACGAGCAGTACTTC
CDR3aa: CASSRTGNGHEQYF

v_gene: TRBV4-1
abundance: -
j_gene: TRBJ1-6
d_gene: -
CDR3nt: TGCGCCAGCAGCCAAGAAGCGGCTGCGGGTTCCTATAATTCACCCCTCCACTTT
CDR3aa: CASSQEAAAGSYNSPLHF

v_gene: TRBV11-2
abundance: few
j_gene: TRBJ1-1
d_gene: TRBD1
CDR3nt: TGTGCCAGCAGCTGGGGACAGGGGAACACTGAAGCTTTCTTT
CDR3aa: CASSWGQGNTEAFF

v_gene: TRBV4-2
abundance: -
j_gene: TRBJ2-2
d_gene: -
CDR3nt: TGTGCCAGCAGCCAGGCCTTAGGGGGAGCGAACACCGGGGAGCTGTTTTTT
CDR3aa: CASSQALGGANTGELFF

v_gene: TRBV6-5
abundance: -
j_gene: TRBJ2-7
d_gene: TRBD1
CDR3nt: TGTGCCAGCAGTTACCGACAGGGGTACGAGCAGTACTTC
CDR3aa: CASSYRQGYEQYF

v_gene: TRBV27
abundance: -
j_gene: TRBJ1-1
d_gene: -
CDR3nt: TGTGCCAGCAGTGGACGGGGAATGAACACTGAAGCTTTCTTT
CDR3aa: CASSGRGMNTEAFF

v_gene: TRBV7-9
abundance: -
j_gene: TRBJ2-7
d_gene: -
CDR3nt: TGTGCCAGCAGCGACAACTACGAGCAGTACTTC
CDR3aa: CASSDNYEQYF

v_gene: TRBV6-5
abundance: few
j_gene: TRBJ2-2
d_gene: -
CDR3nt: TGTGCCAGCAGACCCGCCGGGAAAAACACCGGGGAGCTGTTTTTT
CDR3aa: CASRPAGKNTGELFF

v_gene: TRBV11-2
abundance: -
j_gene: TRBJ2-2
d_gene: TRBD2
CDR3nt: TGTGCCAGCAGCACGGGACTAGGGATTAAGAACACCGGGGAGCTGTTTTTT
CDR3aa: CASSTGLGIKNTGELFF

v_gene: TRBV5-4
abundance: -
j_gene: TRBJ2-7
d_gene: -
CDR3nt: TGTGCCAGCAGCCGAAGCATAGGGACCCGGGCCTACGAGCAGTACTTC
CDR3aa: CASSRSIGTRAYEQYF